This T cell receptor beta chain was captured by sequencing in a study of identical twins. CDR1 MNHEY and CDR2 SMNVEV come from the germline V gene (reference sequence). The ends lost 1 base at V and 4 bases at J; junction bases unmatched: 9. The CDR3 contains 17 residues. MiXCR, applied by TCRdb to the 5' RACE reads, yields one record per CDR3 protein. In the table there are fewer than 500,000 distinct CDR3 sequences, roughly 13% of which are singletons. A further study also used this sample, focusing on yellow fever vaccine responses in identical twins.

This sequence originates from a woman under 30 in good health. The rearrangement joins TRBV27 to TRBJ2-2, with 7 bases fitting TRBD2. Sample: CD4+ T cells sorted from blood. CDR3: CASSLFQRDWVTGELFF. Written as DNA, the CDR3 is TGTGCCAGCAGTTTATTTCAGCGGGATTGGGTCACCGGGGAGCTGTTTTTT.